The clone carrying this TCR beta chain was counted many times. The antigen remains undetermined. Described time point: newly diagnosed GD, antithyroid drugs for less than 3 months. The TCR library was prepared using RNA isolated from PBMCs. Approximately 8.6-milliliter peripheral blood samples went into EDTA tubes. These data are taken from a study of regulatory T cells in long-lasting Graves disease. Study at large: Graves' patients with a new diagnosis had received antithyroid drugs under 3 months.

The CDR3 sequence is 14 residues long. Germline V CDR1 and CDR2: MNHEY, SMNVEV (reference sequence). V lost 5 bases and J lost 2, with 12 bases in between. Study conclusions and caveats: Gene preferences differed: TRBV28, TRBJ1-2, TRBJ2-5 in persistent cases.

Building the TCR beta libraries relied on iRepertoire HTBI primers, and CDR3 regions underwent Arm-PCR. TCRdb redid the calling of the multiplex PCR reads with MiXCR, one entry per CDR3 protein. The repertoire holds around 250,000 distinct CDR3 sequences, with roughly 18% as singletons. A further study also used this sample, focusing on T cells in Graves' hyperthyroidism and ophthalmopathy. That study reports: Diagnoses were made from clinical symptoms, serum measures (thyroxine and TRAb), thyroid ultrasound and orbital computed tomography.

This chain uses TRBV27 with TRBJ1-2; D is uncertain. This clonotype was obtained from a woman in her twenties or thirties with Graves disease. The sample here was peripheral blood mononuclear cells (PBMCs), taken at new diagnosis, from a patient treated with antithyroid drugs. CDR3 sequence reads: CASSPISRNYGYTF. In nucleotides, the CDR3 is TGTGCCAGCAGTCCAATTTCCCGGAACTATGGCTACACCTTC.